A selection of T cell receptor beta chains follows, all from one sample in a study of cytomegalovirus exposure and HLA in healthy donors. Profiling relied on immunoSEQ multiplex PCR, and the TCRdb table lists in-frame clones only, not all of them. The ten top clones account for 2%, within a sample of some 140,000 clones. Sequencing input: PBMCs. These receptors originate from a woman aged 55-70 years in good health and CMV-seronegative. CDR3s include the opening cysteine and the closing phenylalanine or tryptophan. The D gene is left open where the match is weak.

d_call: TRBD1; j_call: TRBJ1-1; v_call: TRBV18; cdr3_aa: CASSPTGGARTEAFF; cdr3_nt: TGTGCCAGCTCACCAACAGGGGGCGCGAGGACTGAAGCTTTCTTT
d_call: -; j_call: TRBJ1-2; v_call: TRBV5-4; cdr3_aa: CASSLPGGVYGYTF; cdr3_nt: TGTGCCAGCAGCTTGCCCGGGGGAGTCTATGGCTACACCTTC
d_call: -; j_call: TRBJ1-2; v_call: TRBV30; cdr3_aa: CAWAGSNYGYTF; cdr3_nt: TGTGCCTGGGCGGGTTCTAACTATGGCTACACCTTC
d_call: TRBD1; j_call: TRBJ2-3; v_call: TRBV6-1; cdr3_aa: CAGGQGAIRTDTQYF; cdr3_nt: TGTGCCGGAGGACAGGGGGCGATTAGAACAGATACGCAGTATTTT
d_call: -; j_call: TRBJ1-2; v_call: TRBV7-2; cdr3_aa: CASRSTRVLSIGYTF; cdr3_nt: TGTGCCAGCAGATCAACGAGGGTACTCTCTATCGGCTACACCTTC
d_call: -; j_call: TRBJ2-7; v_call: TRBV9; cdr3_aa: CASSVDSFGEQYF; cdr3_nt: TGTGCCAGCAGCGTAGACAGTTTTGGCGAGCAGTACTTC
d_call: TRBD1; j_call: TRBJ2-3; v_call: TRBV28; cdr3_aa: CASSLPGQGFGDTQYF; cdr3_nt: TGTGCCAGCAGTCTTCCGGGACAGGGTTTTGGAGATACGCAGTATTTT
d_call: TRBD2; j_call: TRBJ2-5; v_call: TRBV7-7; cdr3_aa: CASSASGGETQYF; cdr3_nt: TGTGCTAGCAGCGCCAGCGGGGGAGAGACCCAGTACTTC
d_call: TRBD2; j_call: TRBJ2-7; v_call: TRBV11-2; cdr3_aa: CASSRTSGSARSYEQYF; cdr3_nt: TGTGCCAGCAGTAGGACTAGCGGGAGTGCCCGCTCCTACGAGCAGTACTTC
d_call: TRBD2; j_call: TRBJ2-3; v_call: TRBV2; cdr3_aa: CASLGGGAGSTDTQYF; cdr3_nt: TGTGCCAGCTTAGGCGGGGGGGCTGGAAGCACAGATACGCAGTATTTT
d_call: -; j_call: TRBJ2-2; v_call: TRBV5-1; cdr3_aa: CASSQAGTGELFF; cdr3_nt: TGCGCCAGCAGCCAGGCTGGGACCGGGGAGCTGTTTTTT
d_call: TRBD1; j_call: TRBJ2-7; v_call: TRBV10-2; cdr3_aa: CASRAGQGVYEQYF; cdr3_nt: TGCGCCAGCAGGGCGGGACAGGGGGTCTACGAGCAGTACTTC
d_call: -; j_call: TRBJ1-1; v_call: TRBV2; cdr3_aa: CASRTDSLTPEAFF; cdr3_nt: TGTGCCAGCAGAACCGACAGTTTGACCCCTGAAGCTTTCTTT
d_call: -; j_call: TRBJ1-3; v_call: TRBV18; cdr3_aa: CASSPGQSSGNTIYF; cdr3_nt: TGTGCCAGCTCACCAGGACAGAGCTCTGGAAACACCATATATTTT
d_call: -; j_call: TRBJ2-2; v_call: TRBV14; cdr3_aa: CASSPGANTGELFF; cdr3_nt: TGTGCCAGCTCTCCGGGAGCGAACACCGGGGAGCTGTTTTTT
d_call: -; j_call: TRBJ1-1; v_call: TRBV6-5; cdr3_aa: CASSYRWRTEAFF; cdr3_nt: TGTGCCAGCAGTTACCGGTGGAGGACTGAAGCTTTCTTT
d_call: TRBD1; j_call: TRBJ2-5; v_call: TRBV6-5; cdr3_aa: CASSPETGRETQYF; cdr3_nt: TGTGCCAGCAGTCCAGAGACAGGGCGGGAGACCCAGTACTTC
d_call: TRBD1; j_call: TRBJ2-1; v_call: TRBV11-2; cdr3_aa: CASSLQLGTGTGDEQFF; cdr3_nt: TGTGCCAGCAGCTTACAGTTGGGGACAGGGACCGGCGATGAGCAGTTCTTC
d_call: -; j_call: TRBJ1-5; v_call: TRBV28; cdr3_aa: CASSLGQLGNQPQHF; cdr3_nt: TGTGCCAGCAGTTTAGGACAGCTGGGCAATCAGCCCCAGCATTTT
d_call: TRBD2; j_call: TRBJ2-7; v_call: TRBV6-5; cdr3_aa: CASSYGASGNHEQYF; cdr3_nt: TGTGCCAGCAGTTACGGGGCTAGCGGGAACCACGAGCAGTACTTC
d_call: TRBD1; j_call: TRBJ2-2; v_call: TRBV5-6; cdr3_aa: CASSYRGLNTGELFF; cdr3_nt: TGTGCCAGCAGCTACAGGGGGCTAAACACCGGGGAGCTGTTTTTT
d_call: TRBD2; j_call: TRBJ2-1; v_call: TRBV10-2; cdr3_aa: CASSRTYAGGPDEQFF; cdr3_nt: TGCGCCAGCAGTCGAACCTATGCGGGAGGGCCCGATGAGCAGTTCTTC
d_call: -; j_call: TRBJ2-7; v_call: TRBV10-3; cdr3_aa: CAMRLSPQYEQYF; cdr3_nt: TGTGCCATGAGACTTTCCCCTCAATACGAGCAGTACTTC
d_call: TRBD2; j_call: TRBJ2-1; v_call: TRBV30; cdr3_aa: CAWTKDGRNEQFF; cdr3_nt: TGTGCCTGGACCAAGGACGGGAGGAATGAGCAGTTCTTC
d_call: -; j_call: TRBJ2-1; v_call: TRBV6-5; cdr3_aa: CASSFSRNEQFF; cdr3_nt: TGTGCCAGCAGTTTTTCACGGAATGAGCAGTTCTTC
d_call: TRBD1; j_call: TRBJ1-2; v_call: TRBV9; cdr3_aa: CASSPQSAGGHGYTF; cdr3_nt: TGTGCCAGCAGCCCCCAGAGCGCAGGGGGCCATGGCTACACCTTC
d_call: -; j_call: TRBJ2-2; v_call: TRBV19; cdr3_aa: CASNMVSGNTGELFF; cdr3_nt: TGTGCCAGTAACATGGTTAGCGGGAACACCGGGGAGCTGTTTTTT
d_call: -; j_call: TRBJ1-5; v_call: TRBV7-8; cdr3_aa: CASSPRVVSNQPQHF; cdr3_nt: TGTGCCAGCAGCCCGCGGGTCGTTAGCAATCAGCCCCAGCATTTT
d_call: -; j_call: TRBJ1-2; v_call: TRBV2; cdr3_aa: CASSDSGSRYGYTF; cdr3_nt: TGTGCCAGCAGTGATTCGGGTTCGAGGTATGGCTACACCTTC
d_call: -; j_call: TRBJ2-2; v_call: TRBV28; cdr3_aa: CATEPTGNTGELFF; cdr3_nt: TGTGCCACCGAGCCTACGGGGAACACCGGGGAGCTGTTTTTT
d_call: TRBD2; j_call: TRBJ2-1; v_call: TRBV7-2; cdr3_aa: CASSPPGRRGLNEQFF; cdr3_nt: TGTGCCAGCAGCCCACCCGGACGGCGGGGGTTGAATGAGCAGTTCTTC
d_call: TRBD1; j_call: TRBJ1-1; v_call: TRBV19; cdr3_aa: CASSTGQANTEAFF; cdr3_nt: TGTGCCAGTAGTACGGGACAGGCGAACACTGAAGCTTTCTTT
d_call: TRBD1; j_call: TRBJ2-3; v_call: TRBV2; cdr3_aa: CASNTAADRGETDTQYF; cdr3_nt: TGTGCCAGCAACACCGCGGCGGACAGGGGGGAGACAGATACGCAGTATTTT
d_call: -; j_call: TRBJ2-7; v_call: TRBV19; cdr3_aa: CASSIEQGTYEQYF; cdr3_nt: TGTGCCAGTAGTATCGAACAGGGCACCTACGAGCAGTACTTC
d_call: -; j_call: TRBJ1-6; v_call: TRBV6-1; cdr3_aa: CASSDRRGSSPLHF; cdr3_nt: TGTGCCAGCAGTGATCGCAGGGGTTCTTCACCCCTCCACTTT
d_call: -; j_call: TRBJ1-1; v_call: TRBV5-1; cdr3_aa: CASSSTGGSLNTEAFF; cdr3_nt: TGCGCCAGCAGCTCCACGGGGGGGTCACTGAACACTGAAGCTTTCTTT
d_call: TRBD2; j_call: TRBJ2-7; v_call: TRBV7-2; cdr3_aa: CASCLAGRYEQYF; cdr3_nt: TGTGCCAGCTGCCTAGCGGGGAGATACGAGCAGTACTTC
d_call: TRBD2; j_call: TRBJ2-2; v_call: TRBV6-5; cdr3_aa: CASSTAGGRAGELFF; cdr3_nt: TGTGCCAGCAGTACAGCGGGGGGGCGGGCCGGGGAGCTGTTTTTT
d_call: -; j_call: TRBJ1-6; v_call: TRBV9; cdr3_aa: CASSVGGQGGSPLHF; cdr3_nt: TGTGCCAGCAGCGTAGGTGGGCAGGGTGGCTCACCCCTCCACTTT
d_call: -; j_call: TRBJ1-1; v_call: TRBV5-1; cdr3_aa: CASSLESGRDHTEAFF; cdr3_nt: TGCGCCAGCAGCTTGGAGTCAGGGAGGGACCACACTGAAGCTTTCTTT
d_call: TRBD1; j_call: TRBJ2-6; v_call: TRBV19; cdr3_aa: CASSGQGASGANVLTF; cdr3_nt: TGTGCCAGTAGTGGACAGGGGGCATCCGGGGCCAACGTCCTGACTTTC
d_call: -; j_call: TRBJ1-4; v_call: TRBV10-3; cdr3_aa: CATQEIGEKLFF; cdr3_nt: TGTGCCACCCAAGAGATCGGTGAAAAACTGTTTTTT